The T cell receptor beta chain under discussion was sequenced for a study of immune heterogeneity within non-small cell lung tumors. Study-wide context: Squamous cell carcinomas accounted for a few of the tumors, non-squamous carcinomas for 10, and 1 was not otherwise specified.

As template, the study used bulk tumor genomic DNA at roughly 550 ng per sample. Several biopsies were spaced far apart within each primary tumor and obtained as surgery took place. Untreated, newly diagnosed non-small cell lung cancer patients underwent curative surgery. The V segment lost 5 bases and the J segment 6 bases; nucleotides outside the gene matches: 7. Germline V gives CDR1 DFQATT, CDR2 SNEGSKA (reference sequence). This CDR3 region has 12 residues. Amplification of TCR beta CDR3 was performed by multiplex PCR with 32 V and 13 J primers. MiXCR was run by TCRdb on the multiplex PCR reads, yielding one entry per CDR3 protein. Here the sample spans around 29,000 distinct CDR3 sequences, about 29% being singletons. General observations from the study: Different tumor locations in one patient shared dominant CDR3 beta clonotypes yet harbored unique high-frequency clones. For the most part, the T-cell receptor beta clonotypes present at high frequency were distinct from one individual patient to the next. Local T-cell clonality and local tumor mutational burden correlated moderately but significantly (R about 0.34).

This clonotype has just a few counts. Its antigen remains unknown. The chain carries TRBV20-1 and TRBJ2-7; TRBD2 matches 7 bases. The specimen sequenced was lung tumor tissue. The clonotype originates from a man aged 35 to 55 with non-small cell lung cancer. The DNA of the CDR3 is TGCAGTGCTGCGGGAGTCGGTAGCGAGCAGTACTTC. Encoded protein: CSAAGVGSEQYF.